This T cell receptor beta chain emerged from a study of PD-1 blockade in classical Hodgkin lymphoma (dated by TCRdb to 2019 to 2021). Background on the whole study: Nivolumab dosing was 3 mg/kg intravenously every 2 weeks, continuing until either disease progression or unacceptable toxicity. The study used TCR beta sequencing and CyTOF to define a peripheral blood immune signature of response to PD-1 blockade in classical Hodgkin lymphoma.

The sample's time point, from its label and the paper: cycle 4 day 1 (C4D1), after less than seven weeks of nivolumab. Relapse after autologous stem cell transplantation had occurred in all trial patients, and cohorts A, B and C were distinguished by prior brentuximab vedotin exposure. CD4+ T cells were purified from thawed PBMCs by magnetic negative selection with a Miltenyi CD4+ T cell isolation kit. The trial cohort included fewer than 60 patients with relapsed/refractory classical Hodgkin lymphoma, and each patient had a best overall response of complete response, partial response or progressive disease. In the multi-cohort phase II CheckMate 205 trial, trial patients received single-agent nivolumab. An independent review committee assessed best overall response using the 2007 International Working Group response criteria. Trial PBMCs were collected immediately before nivolumab initiation (C1D1) and during therapy at cycle 2 day 1 and cycle 4 day 1. Peripheral blood was collected in 8 mL Vacutainer Cell Preparation Tubes, from which PBMCs were isolated by centrifugation and then cryopreserved. Purified CD4+ and CD8+ fractions were prepared only for cases in which an additional PBMC sample was available. Magnetically labelled cells were depleted on LS columns in a quadroMACS separator, and the flow-through was collected as the purified fraction.

What the authors observed across the whole study: The study was limited to a single clinical trial cohort, and causes of repertoire differences, possibly disease activity or prior therapy, remained undefined. A significant rise by C4D1 was seen in CD4+ but not CD8+ TCR diversity (p=0.0027 vs p=0.16), with the rise being most apparent in complete responders (p=0.02). Patients starting nivolumab less than 1 year after ASCT had lower diversity and were excluded from later analyses to avoid confounding by immune reconstitution. Baseline TCR diversity was reported to be lower in newly diagnosed patients than in healthy donors and to be lower still in relapsed/refractory patients. Trial patients with a complete response had baseline diversity similar to that of newly diagnosed patients, while partial responders and progressors had significantly lower diversity.

Genomic DNA was isolated using the Qiagen DNeasy kit from unsorted PBMCs as well as from negatively selected CD4+ and CD8+ fractions. Using primers that anneal to V and J segments, immunoSEQ multiplex PCR amplified the TCR beta CDR3 regions. A synthetic immune receptor repertoire was used to minimize amplification bias, and any remaining bias was removed computationally after sequencing. The original pipeline was this. Repertoire diversity was quantified as the Shannon entropy index using custom Python scripts. The unsorted, CD4+ and CD8+ repertoires were each analyzed separately, with the exception of combined analyses, where CD4+ and CD8+ sequences were merged in silico. A clone was considered expanded if an increase in frequency of at least 2-fold after treatment relative to C1D1 was found, and a pseudocount of 0.5 was applied to clones undetected at baseline. Singleton clones were defined as clones with 0 or 1 copy at C1D1, and non-singleton clones were defined as clones with 2 or more copies. By matching protein sequences in sorted samples from the same patient, clones expanded in unsorted samples were annotated as CD4+, CD8+ or unknown. Wilcoxon tests on paired samples were used to test diversity changes from C1D1 to C4D1. TCRdb carries this immuneACCESS record with in-frame sequences only. Its versions omit some clonotypes, under half of them owing to an unresolved V gene in the studies checked, with the rest unexplained. V and J calls and clone size follow that table, whereas D and trimming were derived from the DNA. The sample includes 15,000 to 20,000 clones, with less than 85% observed a single time. The leading ten clones occupy just over 2.5% of the sample.

Turning to this clone: No antigen is known for it. No base-level quality is on record; no much larger clone is a single base apart.

The TCR was taken from a human donor with classical Hodgkin lymphoma. Specimen: CD4+ T cells from blood, collected before the fourth cycle of nivolumab.

The CDR3 protein is CATTWGGTTEAFF. The nucleotide sequence is given as TGTGCCACCACGTGGGGGGGAACGACTGAAGCTTTCTTT. The sequence is built from TRBV5-6 and TRBJ1-1, and the D gene may be TRBD1, 5 bases matching. Inclusive of the bounding cysteine and phenylalanine, the CDR3 is 13 residues long. CDR3 DNA is the only sequence kept; it has 39 bases, read in frame from the first base. Trimming takes 9 bases from V and 5 bases from J, and the germline ends sit 17 bases apart. CDR1 is given as SGHDT and CDR2 as YYEEEE, both from the germline V gene.